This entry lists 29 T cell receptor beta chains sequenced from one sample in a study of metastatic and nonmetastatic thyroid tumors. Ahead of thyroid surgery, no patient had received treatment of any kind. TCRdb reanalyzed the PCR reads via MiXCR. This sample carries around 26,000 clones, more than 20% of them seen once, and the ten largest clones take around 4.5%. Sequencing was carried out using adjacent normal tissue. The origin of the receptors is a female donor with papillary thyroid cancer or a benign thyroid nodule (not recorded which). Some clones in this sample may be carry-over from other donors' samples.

Written as DNA, the CDR3 is TGTGCCAGTAGTTATAGGGTGTTTCCCTACGAGCAGTACTTC. As protein: CASSYRVFPYEQYF. V usage is TRBV19 and J usage is TRBJ2-7; D gene unclear. The germline gives CDR1 LNHDA, CDR2 SQIVND (reference sequence). The CDR3 consists of 14 residues. V lost 5 bases to trimming and J lost 2 bases, with 13 bases between them.

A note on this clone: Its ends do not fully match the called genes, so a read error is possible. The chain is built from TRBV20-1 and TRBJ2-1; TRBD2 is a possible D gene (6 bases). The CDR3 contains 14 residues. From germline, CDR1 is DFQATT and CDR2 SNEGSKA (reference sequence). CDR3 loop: CSAQRESTYNEQSF. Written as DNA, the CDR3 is TGCAGTGCCCAACGGGAGTCCACCTACAATGAGCAGTCCTTC.

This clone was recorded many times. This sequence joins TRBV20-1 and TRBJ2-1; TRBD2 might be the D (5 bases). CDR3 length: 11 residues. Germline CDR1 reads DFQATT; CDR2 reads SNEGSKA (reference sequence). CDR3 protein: CARGLHNEQFF. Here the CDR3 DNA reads TGCGCCCGAGGGCTCCACAATGAGCAGTTCTTC.

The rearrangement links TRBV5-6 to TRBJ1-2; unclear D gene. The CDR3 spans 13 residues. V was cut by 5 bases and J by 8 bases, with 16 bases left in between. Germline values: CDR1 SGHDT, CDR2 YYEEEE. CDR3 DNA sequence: TGTGCCAGCAGAGAGACATGCTCCTACGGCTACACCTTC. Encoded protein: CASRETCSYGYTF. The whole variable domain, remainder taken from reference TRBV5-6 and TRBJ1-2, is DAGVTQSPTHLIKTRGQQVTLRCSPKSGHDTVSWYQQALGQGPQFIFQYYEEEERQRGNFPDRFSGHQFPNYSSELNVNALLLGDSALYLCASRETCSYGYTFGSGTRLTVV.

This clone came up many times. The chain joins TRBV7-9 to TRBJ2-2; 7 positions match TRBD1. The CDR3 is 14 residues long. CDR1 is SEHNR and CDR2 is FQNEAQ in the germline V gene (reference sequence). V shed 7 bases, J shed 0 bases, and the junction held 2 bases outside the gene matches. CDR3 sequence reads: CASTGTANTGELFF. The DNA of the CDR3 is TGTGCCAGCACCGGGACAGCGAACACCGGGGAGCTGTTTTTT.

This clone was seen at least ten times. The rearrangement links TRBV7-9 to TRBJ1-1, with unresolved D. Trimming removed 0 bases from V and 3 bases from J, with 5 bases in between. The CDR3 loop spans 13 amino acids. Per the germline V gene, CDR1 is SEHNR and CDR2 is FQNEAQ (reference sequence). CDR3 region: CASSLAGDTEAFF. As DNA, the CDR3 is TGTGCCAGCAGCTTAGCTGGGGACACTGAAGCTTTCTTT. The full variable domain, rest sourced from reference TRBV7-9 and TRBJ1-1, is DTGVSQNPRHKITKRGQNVTFRCDPISEHNRLYWYRQTLGQGPEFLTYFQNEAQLEKSRLLSDRFSAERPKGSFSTLEIQRTEQGDSAMYLCASSLAGDTEAFFGQGTRLTVV.

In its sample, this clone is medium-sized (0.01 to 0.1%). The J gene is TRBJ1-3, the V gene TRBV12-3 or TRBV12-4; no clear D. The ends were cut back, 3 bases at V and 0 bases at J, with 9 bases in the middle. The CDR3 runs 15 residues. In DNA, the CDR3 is TGTGCCAGCAGTTTTAACGCAGTCTCTGGAAACACCATATATTTT. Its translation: CASSFNAVSGNTIYF.

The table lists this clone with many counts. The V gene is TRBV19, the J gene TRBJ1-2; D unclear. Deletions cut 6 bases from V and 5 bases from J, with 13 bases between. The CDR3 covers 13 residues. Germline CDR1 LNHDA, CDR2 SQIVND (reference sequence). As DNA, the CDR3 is TGTGCCAGTAGCTCTTGGCCAGAATATGGCTACACCTTC. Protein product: CASSSWPEYGYTF.

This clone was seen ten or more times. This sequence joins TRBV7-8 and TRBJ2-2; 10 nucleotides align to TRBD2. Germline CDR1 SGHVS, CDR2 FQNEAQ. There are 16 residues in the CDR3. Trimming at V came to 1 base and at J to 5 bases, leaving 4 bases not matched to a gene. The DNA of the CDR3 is TGTGCCAGCAGCTTAGTAGCGGGAGGACTTACCGGGGAGCTGTTTTTT. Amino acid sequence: CASSLVAGGLTGELFF.

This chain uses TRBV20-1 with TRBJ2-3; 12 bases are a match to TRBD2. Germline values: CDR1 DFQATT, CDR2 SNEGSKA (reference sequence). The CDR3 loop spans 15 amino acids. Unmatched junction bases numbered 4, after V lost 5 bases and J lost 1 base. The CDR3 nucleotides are TGCAGTGCTCACCTAGCGGGAGGGCGCACAGATACGCAGTATTTT. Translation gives CSAHLAGGRTDTQYF.

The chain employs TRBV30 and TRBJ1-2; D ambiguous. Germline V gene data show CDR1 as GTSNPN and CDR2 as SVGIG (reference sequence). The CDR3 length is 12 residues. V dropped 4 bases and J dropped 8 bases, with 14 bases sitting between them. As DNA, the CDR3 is TGTGCCTGGACCCACGGGCACCGGGGCTACACCTTC. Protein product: CAWTHGHRGYTF.

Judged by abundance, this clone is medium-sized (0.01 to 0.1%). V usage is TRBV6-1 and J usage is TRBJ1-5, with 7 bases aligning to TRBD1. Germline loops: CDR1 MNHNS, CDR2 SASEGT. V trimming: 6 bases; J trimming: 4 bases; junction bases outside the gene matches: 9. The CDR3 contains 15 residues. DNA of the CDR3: TGTGCCAGCAGAACCCGGGACAGCTTTAATCAGCCCCAGCATTTT. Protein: CASRTRDSFNQPQHF.

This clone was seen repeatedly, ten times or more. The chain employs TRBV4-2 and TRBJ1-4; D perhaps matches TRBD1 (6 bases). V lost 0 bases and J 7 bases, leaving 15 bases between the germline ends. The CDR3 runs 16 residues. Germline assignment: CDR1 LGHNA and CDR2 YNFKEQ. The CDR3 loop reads CASSQEWDLGGEKLFF. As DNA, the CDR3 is TGTGCCAGCAGCCAAGAATGGGACCTAGGGGGTGAAAAACTGTTTTTT.

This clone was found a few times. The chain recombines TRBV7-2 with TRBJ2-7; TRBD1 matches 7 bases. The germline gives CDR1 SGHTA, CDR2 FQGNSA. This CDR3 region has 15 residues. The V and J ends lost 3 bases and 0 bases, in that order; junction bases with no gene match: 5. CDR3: CASSFRDSLSYEQYF. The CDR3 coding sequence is TGTGCCAGCAGCTTCCGGGACAGTCTCTCCTACGAGCAGTACTTC.

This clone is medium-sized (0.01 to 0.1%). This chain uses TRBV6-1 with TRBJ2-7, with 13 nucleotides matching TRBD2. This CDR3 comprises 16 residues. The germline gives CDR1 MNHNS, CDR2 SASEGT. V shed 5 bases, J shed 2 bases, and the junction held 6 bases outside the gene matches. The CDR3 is CASSPGGTSGTYEQYF. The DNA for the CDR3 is TGTGCCAGCAGTCCCGGCGGGACTAGCGGGACCTACGAGCAGTACTTC.

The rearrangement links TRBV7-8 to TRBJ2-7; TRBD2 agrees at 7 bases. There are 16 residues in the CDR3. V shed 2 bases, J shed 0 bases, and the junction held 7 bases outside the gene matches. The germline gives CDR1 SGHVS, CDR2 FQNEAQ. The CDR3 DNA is TGTGCCAGCAGCTTATTGAGCGGGGCGAGCTCCTACGAGCAGTACTTC. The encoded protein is CASSLLSGASSYEQYF.

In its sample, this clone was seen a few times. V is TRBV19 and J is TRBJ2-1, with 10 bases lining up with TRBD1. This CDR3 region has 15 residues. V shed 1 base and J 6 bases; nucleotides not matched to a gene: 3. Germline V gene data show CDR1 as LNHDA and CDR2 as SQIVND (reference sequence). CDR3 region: CASSIAGTGVNEQFF. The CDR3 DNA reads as TGTGCCAGTAGTATAGCAGGGACAGGGGTCAATGAGCAGTTCTTC.

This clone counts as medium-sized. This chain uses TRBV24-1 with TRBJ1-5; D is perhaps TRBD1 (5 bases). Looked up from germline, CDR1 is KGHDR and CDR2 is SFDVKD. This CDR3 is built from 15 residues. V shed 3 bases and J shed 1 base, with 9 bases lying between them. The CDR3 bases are TGTGCCACCAGTGATAGCAGGGCGAGCAATCAGCCCCAGCATTTT. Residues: CATSDSRASNQPQHF.

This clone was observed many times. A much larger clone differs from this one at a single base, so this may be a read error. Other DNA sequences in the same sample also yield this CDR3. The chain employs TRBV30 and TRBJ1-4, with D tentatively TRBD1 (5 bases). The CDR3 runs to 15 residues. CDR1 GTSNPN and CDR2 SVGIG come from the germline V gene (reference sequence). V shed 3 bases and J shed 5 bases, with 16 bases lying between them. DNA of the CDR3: TGTGCCTGGAGCTCCCCGGGGGGGGTAAATGAAAAACTGTTTTTT. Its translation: CAWSSPGGVNEKLFF.

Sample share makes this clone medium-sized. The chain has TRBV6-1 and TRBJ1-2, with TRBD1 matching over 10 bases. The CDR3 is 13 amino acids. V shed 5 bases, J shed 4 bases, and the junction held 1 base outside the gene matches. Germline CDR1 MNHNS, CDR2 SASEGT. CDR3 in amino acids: CASSRDRGYGYTF. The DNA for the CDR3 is TGTGCCAGCAGTCGGGACAGGGGCTATGGCTACACCTTC.

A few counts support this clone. The CDR3 loop is CSACRDGGQEQYF. CDR3 in DNA: TGCAGTGCTTGTCGGGACGGGGGGCAGGAGCAGTACTTC. The rearrangement links TRBV20-1 to TRBJ2-7; maybe TRBD2 (7 bases). Per the germline V gene, CDR1 is DFQATT and CDR2 is SNEGSKA (reference sequence). The CDR3 sequence is 13 residues long. The V gene lost 5 bases and the J gene lost 7 bases, with 18 bases spanning the gap.

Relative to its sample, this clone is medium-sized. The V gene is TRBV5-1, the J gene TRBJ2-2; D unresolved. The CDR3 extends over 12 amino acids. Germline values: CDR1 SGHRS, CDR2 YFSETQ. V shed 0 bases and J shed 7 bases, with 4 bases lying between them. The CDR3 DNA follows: TGCGCCAGCAGCTTGGAGGGCGGGGAGCTGTTTTTT. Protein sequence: CASSLEGGELFF.

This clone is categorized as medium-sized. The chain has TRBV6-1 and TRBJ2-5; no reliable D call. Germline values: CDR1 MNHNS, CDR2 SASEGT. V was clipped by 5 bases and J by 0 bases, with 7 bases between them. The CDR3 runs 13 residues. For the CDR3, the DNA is TGTGCCAGCAGTACCGGCTACCAAGAGACCCAGTACTTC. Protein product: CASSTGYQETQYF.

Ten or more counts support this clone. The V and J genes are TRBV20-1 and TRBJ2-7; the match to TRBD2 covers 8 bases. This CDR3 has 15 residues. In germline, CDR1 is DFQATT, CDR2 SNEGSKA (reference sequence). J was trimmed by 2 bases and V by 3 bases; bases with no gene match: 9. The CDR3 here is CSARGASGQTYEQYF. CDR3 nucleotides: TGCAGTGCTAGGGGGGCTAGCGGGCAAACCTACGAGCAGTACTTC.

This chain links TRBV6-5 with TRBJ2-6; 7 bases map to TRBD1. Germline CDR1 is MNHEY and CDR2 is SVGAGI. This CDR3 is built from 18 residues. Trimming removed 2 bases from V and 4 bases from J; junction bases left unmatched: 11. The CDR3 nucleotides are TGTGCCAGCAGTTACCGGGACAGTTGCCTTAGGGGGGCCAACGTCCTGACTTTC. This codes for CASSYRDSCLRGANVLTF.

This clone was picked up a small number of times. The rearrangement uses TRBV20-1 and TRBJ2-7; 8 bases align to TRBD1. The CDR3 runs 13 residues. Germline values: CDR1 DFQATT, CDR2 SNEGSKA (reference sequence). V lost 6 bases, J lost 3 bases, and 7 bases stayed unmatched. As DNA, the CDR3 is TGCAGTGCGCCGGGACAGGTCGACTACGAGCAGTACTTC. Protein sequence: CSAPGQVDYEQYF.

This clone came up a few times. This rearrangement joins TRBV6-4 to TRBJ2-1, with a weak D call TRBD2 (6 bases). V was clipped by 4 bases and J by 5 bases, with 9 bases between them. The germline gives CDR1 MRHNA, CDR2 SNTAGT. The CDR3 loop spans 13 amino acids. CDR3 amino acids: CASSAGLHNEQFF. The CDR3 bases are TGTGCCAGCAGTGCGGGACTTCACAATGAGCAGTTCTTC.

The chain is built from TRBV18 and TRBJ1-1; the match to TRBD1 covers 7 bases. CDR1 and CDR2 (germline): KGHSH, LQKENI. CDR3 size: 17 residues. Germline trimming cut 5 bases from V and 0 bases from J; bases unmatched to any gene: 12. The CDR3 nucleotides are TGTGCCAGCTCATCATTCAGGGGGGAGGCTATGAACACTGAAGCTTTCTTT. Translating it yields CASSSFRGEAMNTEAFF.

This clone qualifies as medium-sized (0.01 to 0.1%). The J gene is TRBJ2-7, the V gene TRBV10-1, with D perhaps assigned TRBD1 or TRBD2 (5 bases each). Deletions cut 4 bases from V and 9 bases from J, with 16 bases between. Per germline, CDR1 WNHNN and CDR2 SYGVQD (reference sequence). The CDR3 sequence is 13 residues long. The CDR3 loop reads CASSVGTPGTQYF. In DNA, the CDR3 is TGCGCCAGCAGTGTCGGTACTCCCGGGACGCAGTACTTC.